The source of this TCR beta chain is a study of CD4 T cells in relation to SARS-CoV-2 and coronaviruses. Study as a whole: After around 10 days of antigen culture, PBMC TCR beta CDR3s were sequenced. Crossreactive spike epitopes shared across donors were mapped to their HLA restriction.

This clone was seen more than once but under ten times. Its antigen is as yet unknown. Clones were read by immunoSEQ multiplex PCR, and TCRdb kept only the in-frame ones, dropping some. Here the sample spans approximately 20,000 clones, roughly four fifths being singletons. Germline V CDR1 and CDR2: SGDLS, YYNGEE. The CDR3 has 16 amino acids. Germline trimming cut 3 bases from V and 5 bases from J; bases unmatched to any gene: 7. The unexposed donors gave CD4+ T cells in about 2011-2018, prior to COVID-19. CD4+ T cells were isolated from the cells after about 11 days of culture. As cell numbers allowed, unexposed-donor CD4+ T cells faced SARS-CoV-2 S/N and four cold-coronavirus spikes.

This clonotype was sampled from a human donor in good health. The rearrangement joins TRBV9 to TRBJ2-1; 11 nucleotides match TRBD2. Sequencing was done on a sample of CD4+ T cells from PBMCs, cultured in vitro. The CDR3 loop is CASSGRTSGLNNEQFF. The CDR3 region has the DNA TGTGCCAGCAGCGGAAGGACTAGCGGGCTAAACAATGAGCAGTTCTTC.